This TCR beta chain derives from a study of early T cells in non-severe SARS-CoV-2 infection (dated by TCRdb to the early 2020s). At the level of the whole study: TCR sequencing used bulk RNA from unsorted whole blood, so alpha and beta chains could not be paired.

Broad study findings and their caveats: VDJdb matching was skewed toward anti-spike CD8 responses and likely underestimated virus-specific expansions by missing private and CD4 specificities.

This clonotype was counted at least ten times. The clone's antigen remains unknown. No much larger clone is present one base from it, and per-base qualities are unavailable. Set within a cohort of healthcare workers in London, UK, this nested case-control study involved weekly PCR testing of nasopharyngeal swabs along with blood sampling. Healthcare workers were recruited during the week of the UK lockdown, between 23 and 31 March 2020, and followed weekly for up to about 15 weeks. The library was built by means of 5' RACE. The sequencer was a NextSeq 500. To correct for sequencing error and PCR bias, the TCR library protocol tagged individual cDNA molecules with unique molecular identifiers. Sequencing covered both TCR alpha and beta chains, and within each sample the abundances of alpha and beta sequences were tightly co-correlated. Per the original workflow: Decombinator V4 was used to perform V gene, J gene and CDR3 annotation of TCR sequences. TCRs were defined as expanded if a significant change between any two time points was detected under a Poisson model with p below 0.0001. TCR abundances were normalised to the total number of TCRs sequenced in each sample and reported as counts per million. TRAV1-2 paired with TRAJ12, TRAJ20 or TRAJ33 defined MAIT TCRs, while TRAV10 paired with TRAJ18 defined iNKT TCRs. VDJdb, accessed 1 November 2021, was searched for CMV, EBV and SARS-CoV-2 annotated TCRs, excluding TCRs annotated for multiple antigens. TCRdb trimmed the raw reads at Q25, called clones with MiXCR and kept productive beta chains. Each entry merges the rows of one CDR3 protein and shows their most common DNA and genes. The authors' filters were not applied to this entry. For this sample the table gives about 84,000 distinct CDR3 sequences, of which about 12% were detected only once. Clones ranked in the top ten supply about 2.7% of the sample.

Relative to germline, V is 5 bases shorter and J is 0 bases shorter, with 11 bases between their ends. CDR1 is given as LNHDA and CDR2 as SQIVND, both from the germline V gene (reference sequence). Measured from the cysteine to the phenylalanine, the CDR3 is 16 residues long. The kept DNA is CDR3 alone, 48 bases in frame from the first base. The receptor's source is an adult who was a healthcare worker with PCR-confirmed SARS-CoV-2 infection or an uninfected control (not recorded which). The sample was whole blood. This chain is built from TRBV19 and TRBJ2-6, with no reliable assignment of the D segment. The nucleotide sequence is given as TGTGCCAGTAGTCCCTTCTTGAACTCTGGGGCCAACGTCCTGACTTTC. Translated, this is CASSPFLNSGANVLTF.